This TCR beta chain stems from a study of shared clonotypes between healthy human individuals. About the study: Per donor, three plates held CD4 naive cells, three held CD4 memory, two held CD8 naive and one held CD8 memory.

Produced via immunoSEQ multiplex PCR; TCRdb's table is partial and in-frame only. This table has around 1.5 million clones, 95% to 99% appearing once. Whole-study findings and limits: In contrast to clonotypes shared by all four donors, non-shared clonotypes had lower generation probabilities.

In the case of this clone: Its antigen is not known.

CDR1 is MGHRA and CDR2 is YSYEKL in the germline V gene. This CDR3 spans 15 amino acids. This rearrangement joins TRBV4-1 to TRBJ2-5, with TRBD2 matching over 9 bases. The J call is uncertain, as TRBJ2-7 better fits the DNA end. The sequenced material came from naive CD4+ T cells sorted from blood. Specified subset: CD45RA+ positively selected. The origin of this receptor is a man aged 25-45 years in good health. CDR3 sequence: CASSPGIAGAFEQYF. The CDR3, as DNA: TGCGCCAGCAGCCCTGGGATAGCGGGAGCGTTCGAGCAGTACTTC.